Listed here is a single TCR beta chain. The sample belongs to a study of blood T cell repertoires in COVID-19. On the study more broadly: Nucleic acid was either cDNA or gDNA, and it came from T cells, B-cell-depleted T cells, or PBMCs.

In the source study's methods: Nucleated cell counts were estimated from reference gene primer amplification. Repertoires were generated with immunoSEQ multiplex PCR, while TCRdb's copy carries only in-frame clones and drops some. That table gives V, J and clone size, and the DNA gave D and trimming. The sample includes 65,000 to 90,000 clones, approximately 80% of them seen just once. The ends were cut back, 1 base at V and 3 bases at J, with 3 bases in the middle. The CDR3 has 12 residues. CDR1 and CDR2 from the germline V gene are SGHAT and FQNNGV. Sequencing was performed on peripheral blood. The gene calls are TRBV11-2 and TRBJ2-5; D is uncertain. This receptor was obtained from a man aged 80 or over with active or convalescent COVID-19. The CDR3 DNA reads TGTGCCAGCAGCTTAGCGGAAGAGACCCAGTACTTC. Its translation is CASSLAEETQYF.